The 21 T cell receptor beta chains below were found in one sample sequenced in a study of blood T cell repertoires in COVID-19. Some clones are missing from TCRdb's copy, which holds only in-frame ones; the method was immunoSEQ multiplex PCR. Here the sample spans approximately 83,000 clones, roughly 86% being singletons. Sequenced sample: peripheral blood. All receptors derive from a man between 65 and 85 years old with acute or convalescent COVID-19.

V and J are TRBV15 and TRBJ1-3; no definite D call. Germline V gene data show CDR1 as LNHNV and CDR2 as YYDKDF (reference sequence). The CDR3 extends over 17 amino acids. Trimming shortened V by 1 base and J by 0 bases, and 13 bases separated the two germline ends. The CDR3 reads CATSRGSRRGSGNTIYF. The CDR3 nucleotides read TGTGCCACCAGCAGAGGATCCCGACGGGGCTCTGGAAACACCATATATTTT.

DNA of the CDR3: TGTGCCAGTACTCCGACAGGTTCCTACGAGCAGTACTTC. It translates to CASTPTGSYEQYF. The chain has TRBV19 and TRBJ2-7; the D gene is possibly TRBD1 (6 bases). The CDR3 totals 13 residues. Per germline, CDR1 LNHDA and CDR2 SQIVND (reference sequence). Between the trimmed V and J ends, which lost 7 bases and 1 base, there was a span of 11 bases.

The rearrangement links TRBV6-2 or TRBV6-3 to TRBJ1-5; 8 bases line up with TRBD1. CDR1 and CDR2 from the germline V gene are MNHEY and SVGEGT. Trimming removed 2 bases from V and 2 bases from J; junction bases left unmatched: 17. The CDR3 is made up of 20 amino acids. The CDR3 DNA sequence: TGTGCCAGCAGTTACGTTCACGGACAGGGATTTGAAGGTGGCAATCAGCCCCAGCATTTT. It yields the protein CASSYVHGQGFEGGNQPQHF.

The chain uses TRBV2 and TRBJ1-5; 8 bases fit TRBD1. The CDR3 length is 15 residues. Germline values: CDR1 SNHLY, CDR2 FYNNEI. With 5 bases clipped from V and 2 bases from J, the junction kept 5 bases outside the gene matches. CDR3 residues: CASSPQGAGNQPQHF. As DNA, the CDR3 is TGTGCCAGCAGTCCCCAGGGGGCCGGCAATCAGCCCCAGCATTTT.

The chain recombines TRBV28 with TRBJ2-1; 10 bases agree with TRBD2. V gave up 4 bases and J gave up 11 bases; unmatched junction bases: 5. The CDR3 loop spans 13 amino acids. Germline-derived CDR1 and CDR2 are MDHEN and SYDVKM. The CDR3 loop reads CASSSLLAGKQFF. In DNA, the CDR3 is TGTGCCAGCAGTTCCCTACTAGCGGGAAAGCAGTTCTTC. Filled out from reference TRBV28 and TRBJ2-1, the complete variable domain reads DVKVTQSSRYLVKRTGEKVFLECVQDMDHENMFWYRQDPGLGLRLIYFSYDVKMKEKGDIPEGYSVSREKKERFSLILESASTNQTSMYLCASSSLLAGKQFFGPGTRLTVL.

V gene TRBV18 combines with J gene TRBJ2-1, with 7 nucleotides matching TRBD2. The germline CDR1 and CDR2 sequences are KGHSH and LQKENI. The CDR3 extends over 16 amino acids. J was trimmed by 4 bases and V by 1 base; bases with no gene match: 7. The CDR3 DNA reads as TGTGCCAGCTCACCACAGGGGAGGGAACAATACAATGAGCAGTTCTTC. Translating it yields CASSPQGREQYNEQFF.

CDR3 region: CASRGGGNTGELFF. The CDR3, as DNA: TGTGCCAGCAGGGGCGGGGGGAACACCGGGGAGCTGTTTTTT. The gene calls are TRBV6-5 and TRBJ2-2; 7 nucleotides align to TRBD2. This CDR3 region has 14 residues. Germline CDR1 and CDR2: MNHEY and SVGAGI. After removal of 6 bases from V and 1 base from J, the junction contained 2 bases not matched to a gene.

The chain recombines TRBV18 with TRBJ1-5; D unclear. Trimming removed 1 base at V and 10 bases at J, with 20 bases between. Germline CDR1 KGHSH, CDR2 LQKENI. The CDR3 is 16 residues long. The CDR3 DNA sequence: TGTGCCAGCTCACCACTGCGGAGCGGACCCACACAACCCCAGCATTTT. This codes for CASSPLRSGPTQPQHF.

The CDR3 nucleotides read TGTGCCAGCAGGGGGGGGACGGAAAACATTCAGTACTTC. Protein: CASRGGTENIQYF. The chain employs TRBV2 and TRBJ2-4; 7 bases agree with TRBD2. CDR1 is SNHLY and CDR2 is FYNNEI in the germline V gene. After removal of 6 bases from V and 5 bases from J, the junction contained 4 bases not matched to a gene. This CDR3 has 13 amino acids. The variable domain in full, completed from reference TRBV2 and TRBJ2-4, reads EPEVTQTPSHQVTQMGQEVILRCVPISNHLYFYWYRQILGQKVEFLVSFYNNEISEKSEIFDDQFSVERPDGSNFTLKIRSTKLEDSAMYFCASRGGTENIQYFGAGTRLSVL.

The genes are TRBV5-4 and TRBJ1-4; a weak D match, TRBD1 (5 bases). Germline CDR1 SGHNT, CDR2 YYREEE (reference sequence). The CDR3 totals 13 residues. Trimming took 0 bases from V and 7 from J, leaving 7 bases between them. The CDR3 nucleotides read TGTGCCAGCAGCTTGGTGGGGGGTGAAAAACTGTTTTTT. Encoded protein: CASSLVGGEKLFF.

The chain has TRBV11-2 and TRBJ1-6; 9 nucleotides line up with TRBD1. Germline V lookup: CDR1 SGHAT, CDR2 FQNNGV. The CDR3 contains 15 residues. The V gene end was trimmed by 5 bases and the J gene end by 10 bases; junction bases not matched to a gene: 9. The CDR3 loop is CASSTKQGAGSPLHF. CDR3 nucleotides: TGTGCCAGCAGCACCAAACAGGGGGCCGGGTCACCCCTCCACTTT. Full variable domain (remainder filled in from reference TRBV11-2 and TRBJ1-6): EAGVAQSPRYKIIEKRQSVAFWCNPISGHATLYWYQQILGQGPKLLIQFQNNGVVDDSQLPKDRFSAERLKGVDSTLKIQPAKLEDSAVYLCASSTKQGAGSPLHFGNGTRLTVT.

The genes are TRBV5-1 and TRBJ2-5, with D unclear. This CDR3 region has 12 residues. In germline, CDR1 is SGHRS, CDR2 YFSETQ. Trimming left V 4 bases short and J 4 bases short, with 8 bases between. This CDR3 reads CASSRRLETQYF. In nucleotides, the CDR3 is TGCGCCAGCAGCCGGCGGCTAGAGACCCAGTACTTC.

This chain links TRBV7-9 with TRBJ1-5; 7 bases align to TRBD1. V dropped 5 bases and J dropped 6; count of bases not matched to a gene: 10. CDR3 size: 15 residues. Germline V gene data show CDR1 as SEHNR and CDR2 as FQNEAQ (reference sequence). In DNA, the CDR3 is TGTGCCAGCAGCCCTGGACAGGCAACGAGTCAGCCCCAGCATTTT. Translation gives CASSPGQATSQPQHF.

The J gene is TRBJ2-1, the V gene TRBV19; TRBD2 matches 14 bases. CDR1 and CDR2 from the germline V gene are LNHDA and SQIVND (reference sequence). The ends lost 3 bases at V and 2 bases at J; junction bases unmatched: 6. The CDR3 is made up of 18 amino acids. This CDR3 is CASSIRLAGGLTYNEQFF. The CDR3 DNA reads as TGTGCCAGTAGTATTCGACTAGCGGGAGGGCTCACCTACAATGAGCAGTTCTTC.

V is TRBV7-2 and J is TRBJ2-7; the match to TRBD2 covers 9 bases. Per the germline V gene, CDR1 is SGHTA and CDR2 is FQGNSA. The CDR3 extends over 18 amino acids. J gave up 0 bases and V 5 bases, and 14 bases lay outside the gene matches. CDR3 DNA: TGTGCCAGCAGCGGTGCTCCCGTTTCTAGCGGGAACTCCTACGAGCAGTACTTC. It encodes CASSGAPVSSGNSYEQYF.

In nucleotides, the CDR3 is TGCAGTGCTCCGGGGTCCTATGGCTACACCTTC. Translated, it gives CSAPGSYGYTF. The V gene is TRBV20-1, the J gene TRBJ1-2; D uncertain. Germline CDR1 is DFQATT and CDR2 is SNEGSKA (reference sequence). The CDR3 has 11 amino acids. V lost 5 bases, J lost 4 bases, and 8 bases lay in between.

The V and J genes are TRBV19 and TRBJ1-6, with no clear D. The V end was cut by 3 bases, the J end by 0 bases, with 12 bases between. The CDR3 runs 17 residues. The germline gives CDR1 LNHDA, CDR2 SQIVND (reference sequence). CDR3 DNA sequence: TGTGCCAGTAGTATTGGAGGCAGGAGCTCCTATAATTCACCCCTCCACTTT. This sequence encodes CASSIGGRSSYNSPLHF.

Only one count was recorded for this clone. CDR3: CASSIVGQRRLSNQPQHF. The CDR3 DNA is TGTGCCAGTAGTATAGTTGGCCAGCGGCGGCTGTCCAATCAGCCCCAGCATTTT. The chain joins TRBV19 to TRBJ1-5; D remains unclear. This CDR3 is 18 amino acids long. Germline lookup yields CDR1 LNHDA and CDR2 SQIVND (reference sequence). V was trimmed by 1 base and J by 3 bases, leaving 19 bases between them.

This chain uses TRBV5-8 with TRBJ1-1; the D is unclear. Trimming cost V 7 bases and J 0 bases, with 25 bases left between them. This CDR3 is built from 18 residues. CDR1 and CDR2 (germline): SGHTS, YDEGEE. In DNA form, the CDR3 reads TGTGCCAGCCCAACGGCCCTCGGAATGCCGGAGGTGAACACTGAAGCTTTCTTT. Residues: CASPTALGMPEVNTEAFF.

The chain has TRBV10-3 and TRBJ2-3; tentative D call: TRBD2 (6 bases). Germline V CDR1 and CDR2: ENHRY, SYGVKD. V lost 0 bases and J lost 2, with 9 bases in between. The CDR3 consists of 15 residues. The CDR3 protein is CAISESTSNTDTQYF. Here the CDR3 DNA reads TGTGCCATCAGTGAGTCTACTAGCAACACAGATACGCAGTATTTT.

The CDR3 DNA sequence: TGCAGTGCTAGCGAGTCCTACGAGCAGTACTTC. Protein: CSASESYEQYF. The rearrangement links TRBV20-1 to TRBJ2-7, with no clear D. V lost 3 bases, J lost 1 base, and 4 bases lay in between. The CDR3 length is 11 residues. Germline V gives CDR1 DFQATT, CDR2 SNEGSKA (reference sequence).